The T cell receptor (beta chain) under discussion was sequenced for a study of T-cell memory formation after mild COVID-19 (dated by TCRdb to about 2021). About the investigation overall: Most TCR sequence clusters were specific to one of the two donors. Longitudinal TCRalpha and TCRbeta repertoire sequencing tracked T-cell clones expanding and contracting after mild COVID-19 in two donors. The cohort was made up of two young adult volunteers, one female and one male, who were previously healthy. Results the study describes overall, beyond this receptor: The study covered only a couple of mild cases, and larger cohorts including severe cases with pre-infection samples were considered necessary. The detection of some responding clones in pre-infection memory suggests that pre-existing cross-reactive memory T cells joined the SARS-CoV-2 response. SARS-CoV-2 specificity was not confirmed for the second-wave clones peaking on day 37. Contracting CD4+ clones appeared mostly in the CM and EM memory subsets, whereas CD8+ clones were enriched in EMRA. Balanced CD4/CD8 phenotypes were observed for clones contracting from day 15 to 85, whereas a bias towards CD4+ was observed for a second wave of clones expanding from day 15 to 37.

This clonotype was seen a few times. Its specific antigen is unknown. The record has no base qualities; no much larger clone is one base away. Ficoll-Paque density gradient centrifugation was used to isolate PBMCs. V and J are trimmed by 3 bases and 2 bases, and the gene matches miss 7 bases of the junction. The germline V gene encodes CDR1 SGHNT and CDR2 YYREEE (reference sequence). The CDR3 sequence holds 15 residues, the cysteine and phenylalanine included. Only the CDR3 DNA is retained, 45 bases long and in frame from the first base. Sequenced on an Illumina NovaSeq 6000. TCRalpha and TCRbeta cDNA libraries were constructed by 5'RACE with constant-segment primers, with sample barcodes and unique molecular identifiers being introduced. RNA was extracted from every sample with Trizol reagent. The libraries were amplified in two PCR steps, and the second step added a second sample barcode and Illumina TruSeq adapters. Sequencing of libraries was performed on an Illumina NovaSeq with 2 x 150 bp paired-end reads. The study's own analysis went as follows. Reads were demultiplexed and collapsed into UMI-guided consensus sequences with migec v1.2.7. With mixcr v2.1.11, UMI consensuses were aligned to TRA and TRB V and J templates and assembled into clonotypes. Expanded or contracted clonotypes were those called significant by both edgeR and NoisET, with noise models trained on biological replicates. For edgeR calls, the cutoffs were a false discovery rate-adjusted p below 0.01 and a log2 fold-change threshold of 1. As an exploratory analysis of dynamics, PCA with hierarchical clustering was applied to max-normalized trajectories of the 1000 most abundant clonotypes. Separately sequenced CD4+ and CD8+ repertoires were used to assign the CD4 or CD8 phenotype of responding clones. TCRdb cleaned the public reads at Q25 with fastp, built clones with MiXCR and kept in-frame beta chains. Each entry merges the rows of one CDR3 protein and shows their most common DNA and genes. TCRdb's processing, not the study's, gives the V and J calls here. Within this sample are 200,000 to 250,000 distinct CDR3 sequences, with over 7.5% of them counted one time only. The ten largest account for roughly 4% of the sample.

The sequencing input was PBMCs or a T cell subset sorted from them (not recorded which). This chain is built from TRBV5-4 and TRBJ1-2, with TRBD1 matching 7 junction bases. The TCR sequence derives from a man younger than 35 who had mild COVID-19 (a few samples of this study predate the infection). The sample titles of this study are shuffled in the database, so cell type and time point are left out; the donor was told from shared clones. In nucleotide form, the sequence is TGTGCCAGCAGCTCAGGGGGACGAATGAACTATGGCTACACCTTC. Its translation is CASSSGGRMNYGYTF.